This section outlines one T cell receptor beta chain sequence together with its context. What it binds is not known. The ends were cut back, 3 bases at V and 4 bases at J, with 9 bases in the middle. Germline-derived CDR1 and CDR2 are SNHLY and FYNNEI. The CDR3 is 13 residues long. Following an approximately 9-day culture, CD4+ T cells were purified. Participants were vaccinated with two doses of either the BNT162b2 or mRNA-1273 vaccine. This sample was included in a study of vaccination effects on CD4 cells after COVID-19. TCRdb's table, derived via immunoSEQ multiplex PCR, lists solely in-frame clones and lacks some. The table has tens of thousands of clones, roughly 81% seen once.

The origin of this receptor is a human donor who received a COVID-19 vaccine. The chain is built from TRBV2 and TRBJ1-2; D uncertain. The specimen was CD4+ T cells from PBMCs cultured without peptide, collected after COVID-19 vaccination. DNA of the CDR3: TGTGCCAGCAGTGACAGTAGGTCCTATGGCTACACCTTC. The encoded protein is CASSDSRSYGYTF. The variable domain in full, completed from reference TRBV2 and TRBJ1-2, reads EPEVTQTPSHQVTQMGQEVILRCVPISNHLYFYWYRQILGQKVEFLVSFYNNEISEKSEIFDDQFSVERPDGSNFTLKIRSTKLEDSAMYFCASSDSRSYGYTFGSGTRLTVV.